This T cell receptor beta chain is drawn from a study of PD-1 blockade in classical Hodgkin lymphoma. General study findings and limits: Reports indicated that newly diagnosed patients had lower baseline TCR diversity than healthy donors did. Newly diagnosed patients and complete responders had comparable diversity at baseline. Patients starting nivolumab under 1 year after ASCT were excluded. A significant rise in TCR diversity was seen by C4D1 for CD4+ cells but not for CD8+ cells.

V lost 0 bases and J 7 bases, leaving 14 bases between the germline ends. This CDR3 is 15 amino acids long. Germline assignment: CDR1 SGHDN and CDR2 FVKESK. Points on this clone: Its antigen is as yet unknown.

Only in-frame clones appear in the TCRdb table, and some are missing; sequencing was by immunoSEQ multiplex PCR. The table records tens of thousands of clones, more than 65% of them present only once. Exposure to brentuximab vedotin varied, and each patient had relapsed following autologous stem cell transplantation. This sequence originates from a human donor with classical Hodgkin lymphoma. The rearrangement links TRBV14 to TRBJ2-3; D call uncertain. Sequenced here: peripheral blood mononuclear cells (PBMCs), sampled before the second cycle of nivolumab. The CDR3 spells CASSQEGSQVYTQYF. As DNA, the CDR3 is TGTGCCAGCAGCCAAGAAGGGTCCCAGGTTTATACGCAGTATTTT.